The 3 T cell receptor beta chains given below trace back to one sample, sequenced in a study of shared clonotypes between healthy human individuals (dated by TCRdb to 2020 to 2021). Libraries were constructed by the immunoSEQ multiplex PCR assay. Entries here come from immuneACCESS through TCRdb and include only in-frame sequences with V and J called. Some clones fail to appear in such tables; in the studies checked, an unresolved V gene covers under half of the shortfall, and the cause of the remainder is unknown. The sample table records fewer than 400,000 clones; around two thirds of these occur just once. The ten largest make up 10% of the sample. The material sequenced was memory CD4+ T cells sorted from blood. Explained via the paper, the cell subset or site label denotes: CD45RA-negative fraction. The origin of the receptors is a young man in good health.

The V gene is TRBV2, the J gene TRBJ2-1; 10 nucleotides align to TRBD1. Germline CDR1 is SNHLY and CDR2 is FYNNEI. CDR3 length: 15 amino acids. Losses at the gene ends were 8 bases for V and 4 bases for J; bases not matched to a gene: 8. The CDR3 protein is CASGDRGLGYNEQFF. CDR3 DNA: TGTGCCAGCGGCGACAGGGGGCTAGGGTACAATGAGCAGTTCTTC.

In DNA form, the CDR3 reads TGTGCCAGCAGCTTACTCAGAGCGGGAGGGCGGTATGAGCAGTTCTTC. This gives the protein CASSLLRAGGRYEQFF. The rearrangement joins TRBV7-9 to TRBJ2-1; 10 bases fit TRBD2. Germline values: CDR1 SEHNR, CDR2 FQNEAQ (reference sequence). There are 16 residues in the CDR3. The V and J ends lost 2 bases and 8 bases, in that order; junction bases with no gene match: 9.

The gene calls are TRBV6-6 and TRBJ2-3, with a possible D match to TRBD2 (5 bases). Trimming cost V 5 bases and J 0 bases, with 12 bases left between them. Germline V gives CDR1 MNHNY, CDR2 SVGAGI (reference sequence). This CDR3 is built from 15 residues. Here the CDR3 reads CASSRAETSTDTQYF. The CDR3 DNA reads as TGTGCCAGCAGTAGAGCGGAAACTAGCACAGATACGCAGTATTTT.